This T cell receptor beta chain was retrieved from a study of blood T cell repertoires in COVID-19. Libraries were prepared by immunoSEQ multiplex PCR; TCRdb keeps only in-frame clonotypes and omits some of them. Seen here are about 210,000 clones, 70% to 90% observed once, and the top ten hold 6.5% to 9%. The CDR3 length is 14 residues. V trimming: 5 bases; J trimming: 3 bases; junction bases outside the gene matches: 6. The germline V gene has CDR1 SGHRS and CDR2 YFSETQ. This rearrangement joins TRBV5-1 to TRBJ1-2; 8 nucleotides agree with TRBD1. Sequenced material: peripheral blood. This clonotype originated in a woman in her forties or fifties with active or convalescent COVID-19. This CDR3 reads CASSGQGAHYGYTF. The CDR3, as DNA: TGCGCCAGCAGTGGCCAGGGGGCGCACTATGGCTACACCTTC.